This paragraph covers one T cell receptor beta chain sequence. Its antigen is unidentified. The data belong to a study of cytomegalovirus exposure and HLA in healthy donors. The CDR3 has 13 residues. V was trimmed by 1 base and J by 9 bases, leaving 7 bases between them. Germline V gene lookup returns CDR1 SGHVS and CDR2 FNYEAQ. Separation from the roughly 670-subject first cohort characterized the roughly 120-subject validation cohort, to which the donors belonged. Broader study findings: There were 150 to 200 TCR beta chains listed as cytomegalovirus-associated. The tendency of first-cohort TCR clusters to co-occur in the 90 to 150 validation repertoires was the finding of a later analysis.

TCRdb's copy holds only in-frame clones and misses some; the assay was immunoSEQ multiplex PCR. The repertoire holds roughly 250,000 clones, with around 90% as singletons. The source is a woman aged 18-30 years in good health and CMV-seronegative. This chain joins TRBV7-6 and TRBJ1-6; the D is unclear. The sequenced sample consisted of PBMCs. CDR3 residues: CASSLGLGSPLHF. Written as DNA, the CDR3 is TGTGCCAGCAGCTTAGGACTGGGTTCACCCCTCCACTTT.